The TCR beta chain described here comes from a study of T cells after yellow fever vaccination. Using its own MiXCR run on the 5' RACE reads, TCRdb lists one record per CDR3 protein. The repertoire holds approximately 300,000 distinct CDR3 sequences, with roughly 6.8% as singletons. This clonotype was counted ten times or more. Its antigen is unknown. Points from the study as a whole: The study re-detected most primary-vaccination clones after the booster (roughly 96% CD4, around 89% CD8). CD4 and CD8 compartments shared a small share of clonotypes. Peak timing came faster in the weaker secondary response, day 5 versus 15.

V lost 0 bases to trimming and J lost 6 bases; unmatched junction nucleotides: 3. The CDR3 has 14 amino acids. Germline loops: CDR1 WSHSY, CDR2 SAAADI. The receptor was isolated from a man in his late teens or twenties who received the YFV17D yellow fever vaccine. Source: PBMCs, taken roughly seven weeks after the first yellow fever vaccination. This chain links TRBV10-2 with TRBJ2-7; 9 bases match TRBD1. CDR3 DNA sequence: TGCGCCAGCAGTGAGTCACAGGGGGCCCGCGAGCAGTACTTC. Residues: CASSESQGAREQYF.